This TCR beta chain appears in the sequencing data of a study of PD-1 and CTLA-4 blockade in melanoma. The CDR3 length is 15 residues. Per the germline V gene, CDR1 is MNHEY and CDR2 is SVGAGI. Trimming cost V 6 bases and J 1 base, with 13 bases left between them. Produced via immunoSEQ multiplex PCR; TCRdb's table is partial and in-frame only. The sample shows roughly 30,000 clones, about 85% of them seen only once. The sequence came from a human donor with melanoma. Sequenced material: CD8+ T cells from peripheral blood, taken from a patient given anti-PD-1 treatment. The V and J genes are TRBV6-5 and TRBJ1-5, with a tentative D call TRBD1 (6 bases). CDR3 amino acids: CASSPGQYSNQPQHF. The CDR3 region has the DNA TGTGCCAGCAGCCCCGGACAGTACAGCAATCAGCCCCAGCATTTT.